One sample yielded the 15 T cell receptor beta chains listed below, sequenced in a study of graft-versus-host responses after intestinal transplantation. The data were produced by immunoSEQ multiplex PCR, yet TCRdb's version contains in-frame clones alone and is incomplete. The table includes under 9,500 clones, 30% detected once. Specimen: alloreactive CD4+ T cells from a mixed lymphocyte reaction culture, collected before transplantation. Indicated subset: CFSE-low proliferating T cells sorted from roughly six-day pre-transplant mixed lymphocyte reaction (GvH or HvG direction). Receptor source: a human patient who was an organ donor for intestinal transplantation.

This clone was counted a few times. The chain employs TRBV11-3 and TRBJ2-3; a weak D match, TRBD1 (6 bases). This CDR3 comprises 15 residues. Deletions cut 1 base from V and 0 bases from J, with 8 bases between. The V gene's germline CDR1 is SGHNT and CDR2 YENEEA. CDR3 DNA: TGTGCCAGCAGCTTAGGGGACACCAGCACAGATACGCAGTATTTT. Translation: CASSLGDTSTDTQYF.

This clone was recorded a few times. This chain links TRBV5-1 with TRBJ2-2; unclear D gene. From germline, CDR1 is SGHRS and CDR2 YFSETQ. V was pared by 1 base and J by 7 bases, with 2 bases between. The CDR3 length is 11 residues. The CDR3 bases are TGCGCCAGCAGCTTGCTCGGGGAGCTGTTTTTT. Its protein is CASSLLGELFF.

V is TRBV19 and J is TRBJ2-2; D perhaps matches TRBD2 (6 bases). The CDR3 consists of 15 residues. Germline loops: CDR1 LNHDA, CDR2 SQIVND (reference sequence). The V end was cut by 4 bases, the J end by 7 bases, with 16 bases between. CDR3 nucleotides: TGTGCCAGTAGTAACCTTGCCTGGAGGGGCGGGGAGCTGTTTTTT. Translating it yields CASSNLAWRGGELFF.

The chain carries TRBV6-5 and TRBJ2-3, with 9 bases that match TRBD2. CDR3 length: 14 amino acids. With 6 bases clipped from V and 7 bases from J, the junction kept 8 bases outside the gene matches. Germline lookup yields CDR1 MNHEY and CDR2 SVGAGI. The DNA of the CDR3 is TGTGCCAGCAGACCCAGCGGGGGGCGGCATACGCAGTATTTT. Amino acid sequence: CASRPSGGRHTQYF.

The genes are TRBV11-3 and TRBJ2-1, with D tentatively TRBD2 (6 bases). The CDR3 is 16 amino acids. Germline CDR1 reads SGHNT; CDR2 reads YENEEA. V gave up 1 base and J gave up 0 bases, with 10 bases separating them. CDR3: CASSLGGGSSYNEQFF. In DNA, the CDR3 is TGTGCCAGCAGCTTAGGGGGAGGCAGCTCCTACAATGAGCAGTTCTTC.

This clone was seen a handful of times. J is TRBJ2-5 and V is TRBV5-6, with D possibly TRBD1 on 5 matching bases. CDR3 length equals 14 residues. V was trimmed by 4 bases and J by 6 bases, leaving 16 bases between them. CDR1 SGHDT and CDR2 YYEEEE come from the germline V gene. The CDR3 coding sequence is TGTGCCAGCAGCACCCCCCAGGGTTCACAGACCCAGTACTTC. Translated, it gives CASSTPQGSQTQYF.

This clone was counted a few times. V gene TRBV4-1 combines with J gene TRBJ2-5; no firm D call. The germline V and J ends were trimmed by 1 base and 0 bases, with 12 bases remaining between them. In germline, CDR1 is MGHRA, CDR2 YSYEKL. The CDR3 covers 16 residues. In nucleotides, the CDR3 is TGCGCCAGCAGCCAAGGGGTGAGGAAGTACCAAGAGACCCAGTACTTC. It is translated as CASSQGVRKYQETQYF.

Judged by abundance, this clone is large. V gene TRBV6-4 combines with J gene TRBJ2-1, with D maybe TRBD2 (6 bases). V lost 4 bases to trimming and J lost 4 bases, with 8 bases between them. This CDR3 region has 13 residues. Per the germline V gene, CDR1 is MRHNA and CDR2 is SNTAGT. The CDR3 region is CASSASEYNEQFF. The CDR3 DNA reads TGTGCCAGCAGTGCTAGCGAGTACAATGAGCAGTTCTTC.

This clone was found once. This chain links TRBV7-3 with TRBJ2-3; D possibly corresponds to TRBD1 (8 bases). V was shortened by 4 bases and J by 1 base, with 12 bases between the two germline ends. Germline V gene data show CDR1 as SGHTA and CDR2 as FQGTGA. This CDR3 has 15 amino acids. CDR3 amino acids: CASSSQGGRTDTQYF. DNA of the CDR3: TGTGCCAGCAGCTCACAGGGGGGGCGCACAGATACGCAGTATTTT.

The chain recombines TRBV10-3 with TRBJ2-5; possible D gene TRBD2, 5 bases. Per germline, CDR1 ENHRY and CDR2 SYGVKD. The CDR3 sequence is 14 residues long. Trimming shortened V by 4 bases and J by 5 bases, and 14 bases separated the two germline ends. CDR3 region: CAISVRGERETQYF. Written as DNA, the CDR3 is TGTGCCATCAGTGTACGGGGAGAAAGGGAGACCCAGTACTTC.

This sequence joins TRBV5-4 and TRBJ2-4; 9 nucleotides align to TRBD1. Germline CDR1 is SGHNT and CDR2 is YYREEE (reference sequence). The CDR3 extends over 14 amino acids. The ends lost 3 bases at V and 10 bases at J; junction bases unmatched: 8. The CDR3 DNA reads TGTGCCAGCAGCTCGGACAGGGGAATTTGGATTCAGTACTTC. This sequence encodes CASSSDRGIWIQYF.

This clone was seen more than once but under ten times. This chain uses TRBV2 with TRBJ2-7, with TRBD2 matching 11 bases. The CDR3 covers 15 residues. Germline V CDR1 and CDR2: SNHLY, FYNNEI. With 6 bases clipped from V and 1 base from J, the junction kept 5 bases outside the gene matches. The CDR3 region has the DNA TGTGCCAGCAGACCGACTAGCGGGGTTTCCTACGAGCAGTACTTC. Protein sequence: CASRPTSGVSYEQYF.

This clone was observed a few times. An end of the junction does not agree with germline; a read error may underlie this. The chain couples TRBV30 to TRBJ2-7; maybe TRBD2 (5 bases). Germline V gene sequence: CDR1 GTSNPN, CDR2 SVGIG (reference sequence). There are 11 residues in the CDR3. As DNA, the CDR3 is TGTGCCTGGAACGTCCGGGGAGAATGGACCTTC. Its translation is CAWNVRGEWTF.

CDR3 residues: CASSPHRGRTGELFF. The CDR3 nucleotides read TGTGCCAGCAGCCCGCACAGGGGGCGGACCGGGGAGCTGTTTTTT. The chain employs TRBV7-3 and TRBJ2-2; 9 bases map to TRBD1. This CDR3 spans 15 amino acids. J gave up 5 bases and V 5 bases, and 6 bases lay outside the gene matches. The V gene's germline CDR1 is SGHTA and CDR2 FQGTGA. The variable domain in full, completed from reference TRBV7-3 and TRBJ2-2, reads GAGVSQTPSNKVTEKGKYVELRCDPISGHTALYWYRQSLGQGPEFLIYFQGTGAADDSGLPNDRFFAVRPEGSVSTLKIQRTERGDSAVYLCASSPHRGRTGELFFGEGSRLTVL.

The chain couples TRBV5-5 to TRBJ2-1; D uncertain. The CDR3 is 15 amino acids. V was trimmed by 5 bases and J by 0 bases, leaving 12 bases between them. Germline assignment: CDR1 SGHKS and CDR2 YYEKEE (reference sequence). CDR3 region: CASRPLSGSYNEQFF. As DNA, the CDR3 is TGTGCCAGCAGGCCTCTATCGGGCTCCTACAATGAGCAGTTCTTC. The variable domain in full, with the rest retrieved from reference TRBV5-5 and TRBJ2-1, is DAGVTQSPTHLIKTRGQQVTLRCSPISGHKSVSWYQQVLGQGPQFIFQYYEKEERGRGNFPDRFSARQFPNYSSELNVNALLLGDSALYLCASRPLSGSYNEQFFGPGTRLTVL.